This TCR beta chain was identified during a study of blood T cell repertoires in COVID-19. Original processing methods: By means of reference gene primer amplification, nucleated cell counts were estimated. Sequenced by immunoSEQ multiplex PCR; TCRdb stores in-frame clones only, minus some. V and J calls and clone size are those listed in that table; D and trimming were worked out from the DNA. The repertoire includes around 130,000 clones, around nine tenths of them detected once, and 2% to 2.5% sits in the top ten. CDR3 size: 12 residues. From germline, CDR1 is MDHEN and CDR2 SYDVKM. The V and J ends lost 8 bases and 1 base respectively, with 9 bases between them.

Material: peripheral blood. The sequence was collected from a man in his 70s with active COVID-19. V is TRBV28 and J is TRBJ2-7; TRBD1 might be the D (5 bases). CDR3 nucleotide sequence: TGTGCCAGCTCAGGGTTTTCCTACGAGCAGTACTTC. It encodes CASSGFSYEQYF.